This T cell receptor (beta chain) was identified in a study of cytomegalovirus exposure and HLA in healthy donors. Measured with immunoSEQ multiplex PCR; TCRdb has only the in-frame clones, and not every one. The table includes 150,000 to 200,000 clones, about 82% detected once. The CDR3 contains 13 residues. Germline CDR1 MNHEY, CDR2 SVGAGI. V was pared by 6 bases and J by 7 bases, with 4 bases of the junction left unmatched. What was sequenced was PBMCs. This clonotype originated in a woman aged 18 to 35 in good health and CMV-seronegative. This rearrangement joins TRBV6-5 to TRBJ2-2, with 8 bases fitting TRBD1. This CDR3 reads CASRPGQGGELFF. The CDR3 DNA reads as TGTGCCAGCAGACCCGGACAGGGCGGGGAGCTGTTTTTT.